The rows below give T cell receptor beta chains drawn from one sample of a study of PD-1 blockade in mismatch repair-deficient tumors. Generated by immunoSEQ multiplex PCR, the TCRdb table keeps only in-frame clones and is missing some. The data contain 13,000 to 15,000 clones, less than 90% of them seen just once; the ten biggest clones take up 20% to 25%. No antigens are known for them. Sequenced material: cells cultured in vitro, taken from a patient treated with pembrolizumab. These receptors originate from an adult with mismatch repair-deficient cancer. Each CDR3 is given with its conserved first and last residue. Each record gives: V gene, D gene, clone size, J gene, CDR3 protein, CDR3 DNA. A D gene is named only where the DNA matches it firmly. Size tells how often a clone was seen (once, few, many) or the class of an expanded clone, and some rows leave it out.

TRBV2	-	once	TRBJ2-1	CASIRGPTYNEQFF	TGTGCCAGCATACGTGGCCCGACCTACAATGAGCAGTTCTTC
TRBV29-1	TRBD1	-	TRBJ2-1	CSAKWDREQFF	TGCAGCGCCAAGTGGGACAGAGAGCAGTTCTTC
TRBV7-9	TRBD1	-	TRBJ1-4	CASSLTTGGDNEKLFF	TGTGCCAGCAGCTTAACGACAGGGGGGGATAATGAAAAACTGTTTTTT
TRBV19	-	-	TRBJ2-1	CASSIPGSSYNEQFF	TGTGCCAGTAGTATCCCGGGCAGCTCCTACAATGAGCAGTTCTTC
TRBV19	-	-	TRBJ2-1	CASSIFSVSYNEQFF	TGTGCCAGTAGTATTTTTAGCGTTTCCTACAATGAGCAGTTCTTC
TRBV23-1	-	-	TRBJ1-2	CASSQSLTENYGYTF	TGCGCCAGCAGTCAATCATTGACAGAAAACTATGGCTACACCTTC
TRBV6-1	-	-	TRBJ1-5	CASRPGPISNQPQHF	TGTGCCAGCAGGCCGGGACCGATTAGCAATCAGCCCCAGCATTTT
TRBV9	TRBD1	large	TRBJ2-7	CASSVQGVPYEQYF	TGTGCCAGCAGCGTACAGGGGGTTCCCTACGAGCAGTACTTC
TRBV2	-	-	TRBJ2-5	CASSGGGGETQYF	TGTGCCAGCAGTGGGGGAGGGGGAGAGACCCAGTACTTC
TRBV5-4	TRBD2	-	TRBJ2-5	CASSLVLAGAETQYF	TGTGCCAGCAGCTTGGTACTAGCGGGAGCAGAGACCCAGTACTTC
TRBV19	TRBD2	-	TRBJ2-2	CASKGGRAVGELFF	TGTGCCAGTAAGGGTGGGAGGGCCGTCGGGGAGCTGTTTTTT
TRBV7-9	TRBD2	-	TRBJ2-7	CASSPPGTSINEQYF	TGTGCCAGCAGCCCCCCCGGGACTAGCATTAACGAGCAGTACTTC
TRBV28	TRBD1	-	TRBJ2-7	CASSLTGPFREQYF	TGTGCCAGCAGTTTGACAGGGCCTTTTCGGGAGCAGTACTTC
TRBV28	TRBD2	-	TRBJ2-1	CASSLFDLAGGPGEQFF	TGTGCCAGCAGTTTATTCGATTTAGCGGGAGGGCCGGGTGAGCAGTTCTTC
TRBV2	-	-	TRBJ2-3	CASSEAFVGDTQYF	TGTGCCAGCAGTGAAGCCTTTGTTGGAGATACGCAGTATTTT
TRBV7-3	-	-	TRBJ1-2	CASSQTGLGGYTF	TGTGCCAGCAGCCAAACAGGGCTGGGCGGCTACACCTTC
TRBV5-6	-	few	TRBJ2-2	CASSFSDGELFF	TGTGCCAGCAGCTTCAGTGACGGGGAGCTGTTTTTT
TRBV7-9	TRBD1	-	TRBJ2-2	CASSSGQGDPGELFF	TGTGCCAGCAGCTCGGGACAGGGAGACCCCGGGGAGCTGTTTTTT
TRBV7-9	TRBD2	-	TRBJ2-1	CASSLGTSGYSYNEQFF	TGTGCCAGCAGCTTGGGGACTAGCGGGTACTCCTACAATGAGCAGTTCTTC
TRBV5-1	TRBD2	-	TRBJ2-2	CASSLTSGSLTGELFF	TGCGCCAGCAGCTTGACTAGCGGGAGCTTAACCGGGGAGCTGTTTTTT
TRBV6-1	-	few	TRBJ1-2	CASSPGYTF	TGTGCCAGCAGCCCTGGCTACACCTTC
TRBV6-1	TRBD2	-	TRBJ2-7	CASSEVSPAASGRTYEQYF	TGTGCCAGCAGTGAAGTCAGCCCAGCTGCGAGCGGGAGAACCTACGAGCAGTACTTC
TRBV6-5	TRBD1	once	TRBJ2-7	CASSPGQIYEQYF	TGTGCCAGCAGCCCGGGACAGATTTACGAGCAGTACTTC
TRBV7-8	TRBD1	once	TRBJ1-2	CASSPDDRVNYGYTF	TGTGCCAGCAGCCCAGACGACAGGGTAAACTATGGCTACACCTTC
TRBV5-1	-	-	TRBJ1-1	CASSLGQATEAFF	TGCGCCAGCAGCTTGGGCCAGGCCACTGAAGCTTTCTTT
TRBV14	TRBD1	-	TRBJ2-7	CASSHRTGEQYF	TGTGCCAGCAGCCATCGGACAGGCGAGCAGTACTTC
TRBV2	-	-	TRBJ2-2	CASSEEGRTTGELFF	TGTGCCAGCAGTGAAGAGGGGCGAACCACCGGGGAGCTGTTTTTT
TRBV29-1	TRBD2	-	TRBJ2-2	CSVAGETSGKGFAGELFF	TGCAGCGTTGCTGGGGAGACTAGCGGGAAGGGTTTTGCCGGGGAGCTGTTTTTT
TRBV5-1	TRBD1	-	TRBJ2-3	CASSLAGQETDTQYF	TGCGCCAGCAGCTTGGCTGGACAGGAGACAGATACGCAGTATTTT
TRBV5-6	-	-	TRBJ2-1	CASSLDQGHEQFF	TGTGCCAGCAGCTTGGACCAGGGGCATGAGCAGTTCTTC
TRBV9	TRBD2	-	TRBJ2-6	CASSPRGLLAGDPGANVLTF	TGTGCCAGCAGCCCCCGCGGGTTACTAGCGGGAGACCCTGGGGCCAACGTCCTGACTTTC
TRBV19	-	-	TRBJ1-4	CASSPWTDEKLFF	TGTGCCAGTAGCCCCTGGACAGATGAAAAACTGTTTTTT
TRBV4-2	-	-	TRBJ2-3	CASSPGYTQYF	TGTGCCAGCAGCCCGGGGTATACGCAGTATTTT
TRBV7-2	TRBD1	-	TRBJ2-2	CASRADRGPAGELFF	TGTGCCAGCAGAGCCGACAGGGGGCCGGCCGGGGAGCTGTTTTTT
TRBV5-1	TRBD1	-	TRBJ1-4	CASSPGGGGEEKLFF	TGCGCCAGCAGCCCCGGAGGGGGCGGGGAAGAAAAACTGTTTTTT
TRBV7-2	TRBD1	-	TRBJ2-6	CASSSGQANSGANVLTF	TGTGCCAGCAGCTCAGGACAGGCCAACTCTGGGGCCAACGTCCTGACTTTC
TRBV4-1	-	-	TRBJ1-5	CASSQVRGNQPQHF	TGCGCCAGCAGCCAAGTTAGGGGCAATCAGCCCCAGCATTTT
TRBV2	-	-	TRBJ2-7	CASSVPAAYPYEQYF	TGTGCCAGCAGTGTTCCCGCGGCCTACCCCTACGAGCAGTACTTC
TRBV5-8	TRBD2	few	TRBJ2-2	CASSYRTSGNTGELFF	TGTGCCAGCAGCTATCGCACTAGCGGGAACACCGGGGAGCTGTTTTTT
TRBV10-3	TRBD1	-	TRBJ1-6	CAIGRTGIDSPLHF	TGTGCCATCGGCAGGACAGGGATTGATTCACCCCTCCACTTT
TRBV28	-	-	TRBJ2-7	CASSWGWYEQYF	TGTGCCAGCAGTTGGGGGTGGTACGAGCAGTACTTC
TRBV11-3	-	-	TRBJ2-7	CASSWDVKRYEQYF	TGTGCCAGCAGCTGGGACGTTAAGAGATACGAGCAGTACTTC
TRBV18	TRBD1	-	TRBJ1-1	CASSPPTGLNTEAFF	TGTGCCAGCTCACCCCCGACAGGGCTGAACACTGAAGCTTTCTTT
TRBV18	-	-	TRBJ1-2	CASSSQLNYGYTF	TGTGCCAGCTCGTCCCAACTTAACTATGGCTACACCTTC
TRBV7-9	TRBD2	-	TRBJ2-1	CASSLALAGSYNEQFF	TGTGCCAGCAGCTTAGCACTAGCGGGATCCTACAATGAGCAGTTCTTC
TRBV21-1	-	-	TRBJ2-7	CASSPQQLAGPPYEQYF	TGTGCCAGCAGCCCCCAACAACTAGCTGGCCCCCCCTACGAGCAGTACTTC
TRBV7-3	-	-	TRBJ2-6	CASSSGANVLTF	TGTGCCAGCAGCTCTGGGGCCAACGTCCTGACTTTC
TRBV5-5	-	-	TRBJ1-4	CASSLGSGHEKLFF	TGTGCCAGCAGCTTGGGCAGCGGACATGAAAAACTGTTTTTT